These 25 T cell receptor beta chains were sequenced from one sample in a study of CD4 and CD8 cells across lung adenocarcinoma regions. Using its own MiXCR run on the PCR reads, TCRdb lists one record per CDR3 protein. Counted here are about 19,000 distinct CDR3 sequences, 45% to 50% occurring once; the ten biggest clones make up about a third. The source material was CD8+ T cells from the margin of a lung tumor. The receptors stem from a male donor with lung adenocarcinoma. The CD4 and CD8 labels of this study may be unreliable.

This clonotype is large. This chain joins TRBV27 and TRBJ2-4; TRBD2 is a possible D gene (6 bases). Trimming removed 6 bases at V and 1 base at J, with 13 bases between. This CDR3 is built from 15 residues. Per the germline V gene, CDR1 is MNHEY and CDR2 is SMNVEV (reference sequence). The CDR3 sequence: CASSPAGAAKNIQYF. The CDR3 DNA reads as TGTGCCAGCAGCCCAGCGGGTGCGGCCAAAAACATTCAGTACTTC.

The chain is built from TRBV6-2 or TRBV6-3 and TRBJ1-1; D remains unclear. The V and J ends lost 6 bases and 5 bases respectively, with 13 bases between them. Germline CDR1 MNHEY, CDR2 SVGEGT. CDR3 length: 13 amino acids. The DNA of the CDR3 is TGTGCCAGCAGCTCTCTACAGAGGACTGAAGCTTTCTTT. It is translated as CASSSLQRTEAFF.

This clonotype is termed medium-sized. V usage is TRBV10-2 and J usage is TRBJ2-3; D possibly uses TRBD1 or TRBD2 (5 bases each). Germline assignment: CDR1 WSHSY and CDR2 SAAADI. This CDR3 spans 14 amino acids. V lost 3 bases and J 8 bases, leaving 15 bases between the germline ends. The CDR3 protein is CASSDSGPRSTQYF. The CDR3 nucleotides read TGCGCCAGCAGTGATTCGGGACCTAGGAGTACGCAGTATTTT.

The chain has TRBV7-2 and TRBJ2-1; D is perhaps TRBD1 or TRBD2 (5 bases each). Per the germline V gene, CDR1 is SGHTA and CDR2 is FQGNSA. The CDR3 loop spans 14 amino acids. Trimming removed 5 bases from V and 9 bases from J, with 17 bases in between. CDR3 sequence reads: CASSPPGPRAEQFF. The CDR3 bases are TGTGCCAGCAGCCCGCCGGGACCGCGAGCTGAGCAGTTCTTC.

Only a few counts were recorded for this clonotype. The V and J genes are TRBV27 and TRBJ2-1; unclear D gene. CDR1 is MNHEY and CDR2 is SMNVEV in the germline V gene (reference sequence). The CDR3 sequence is 14 residues long. Trimming removed 1 base from V and 7 bases from J, with 11 bases in between. Written as DNA, the CDR3 is TGTGCCAGCAGTTTATGGGGTTTATTGAATGAGCAGTTCTTC. This translates into CASSLWGLLNEQFF.

This clonotype was detected a few times. The chain is built from TRBV6-1 and TRBJ2-3, with D uncertain. The V end lost 8 bases, the J end lost 5 bases, and 17 bases lay between the germline ends. This CDR3 is built from 14 residues. Per germline, CDR1 MNHNS and CDR2 SASEGT. The CDR3 DNA is TGTGCCAGCTCGGCGGAGATAATAGGAGATACGCAGTATTTT. Residues: CASSAEIIGDTQYF.

V is TRBV6-1 and J is TRBJ1-1; D possibly corresponds to TRBD1 (6 bases). The germline gives CDR1 MNHNS, CDR2 SASEGT. This CDR3 is built from 14 residues. V was clipped by 8 bases and J by 2 bases, with 15 bases between them. CDR3 coding DNA: TGTGCCAGCCTACCTAGGGGGGGAAACACTGAAGCTTTCTTT. As protein: CASLPRGGNTEAFF.

The rearrangement joins TRBV27 to TRBJ2-3, with 7 positions matching TRBD1. Germline loops: CDR1 MNHEY, CDR2 SMNVEV (reference sequence). The CDR3 sequence is 15 residues long. Trimming removed 5 bases from V and 2 bases from J; junction bases left unmatched: 7. DNA of the CDR3: TGTGCCAGCAGTCTTTTGACAGGGACCACAGATACGCAGTATTTT. Translated: CASSLLTGTTDTQYF.

This clonotype was counted at least ten times. The rearrangement links TRBV20-1 to TRBJ2-4; D is uncertain. CDR1 and CDR2 from the germline V gene are DFQATT and SNEGSKA (reference sequence). The V and J ends lost 3 bases and 1 base respectively, with 7 bases between them. CDR3 length equals 13 residues. The CDR3 bases are TGCAGTGCTAGGGGTCCTGCCAAAAACATTCAGTACTTC. Its protein is CSARGPAKNIQYF.

The chain links TRBV7-2 to TRBJ2-1; D is unresolved. V lost 1 base, J lost 11 bases, and 15 bases lay in between. Germline CDR1 SGHTA, CDR2 FQGNSA. The CDR3 covers 14 residues. This chain's CDR3 is CASSLEDPRPQQFF. The DNA for the CDR3 is TGTGCCAGCAGCTTAGAGGACCCGCGGCCTCAGCAGTTCTTC.

The J gene is TRBJ2-3, the V gene TRBV15; 7 nucleotides line up with TRBD2. Germline assignment: CDR1 LNHNV and CDR2 YYDKDF (reference sequence). Trimming removed 3 bases from V and 3 bases from J; junction bases left unmatched: 9. This CDR3 is 16 amino acids long. Here the CDR3 DNA reads TGTGCCACCAGCAGCGCGGGGCGGGAGTTGACAGATACGCAGTATTTT. Encoded protein: CATSSAGRELTDTQYF.

J is TRBJ2-4 and V is TRBV12-3 or TRBV12-4; 7 bases line up with TRBD1. The CDR3 extends over 15 amino acids. The V and J ends lost 1 base and 7 bases, in that order; junction bases with no gene match: 7. This CDR3 reads CASSLGRTGGNIQYF. The CDR3 bases are TGTGCCAGCAGTTTAGGTAGGACAGGCGGTAACATTCAGTACTTC.

This clonotype was counted at least ten times. CDR3 amino acids: CASSWTSGRDEQFF. The DNA for the CDR3 is TGTGCCAGCAGTTGGACTAGCGGGAGGGATGAGCAGTTCTTC. The V gene is TRBV12-3 or TRBV12-4, the J gene TRBJ2-1; 15 bases are a match to TRBD2. There are 14 residues in the CDR3. Germline trimming cut 4 bases from V and 8 bases from J; bases unmatched to any gene: 0.

Within the sample, this clonotype is medium-sized. The chain is built from TRBV12-3 or TRBV12-4 and TRBJ2-2, with TRBD2 matching over 14 bases. The CDR3 runs 15 residues. Trimming removed 5 bases from V and 7 bases from J; junction bases left unmatched: 3. CDR3 sequence reads: CASSGGLAGVGELFF. CDR3 in DNA: TGTGCCAGCAGTGGGGGACTAGCGGGAGTCGGGGAGCTGTTTTTT.

V and J are TRBV27 and TRBJ1-1; no clear D gene. Germline CDR1 and CDR2: MNHEY and SMNVEV (reference sequence). The CDR3 spans 14 residues. V was shortened by 8 bases and J by 0 bases, with 13 bases between the two germline ends. The CDR3 is CASRLGRVNTEAFF. Written as DNA, the CDR3 is TGTGCCAGCCGCTTGGGGAGGGTGAACACTGAAGCTTTCTTT.

This clonotype was observed a few times. This sequence joins TRBV10-3 and TRBJ1-2; TRBD1 aligns across 9 bases. The V gene end was trimmed by 5 bases and the J gene end by 7 bases; junction bases not matched to a gene: 8. In germline, CDR1 is ENHRY, CDR2 SYGVKD. The CDR3 is 14 amino acids. The CDR3 protein is CAISPGQGRGGYTF. Here the CDR3 DNA reads TGTGCCATCAGTCCGGGACAGGGACGGGGTGGCTACACCTTC.

The table lists this clonotype with a few counts. The V gene is TRBV6-2 or TRBV6-3, the J gene TRBJ2-7; 7 positions agree with TRBD1. V was clipped by 5 bases and J by 3 bases; unmatched bases: 10. The CDR3 is 15 amino acids. Germline assignment: CDR1 MNHEY and CDR2 SVGEGT. The CDR3 DNA follows: TGTGCCAGCAGTGGGATAGGGACAGCCCTCTACGAGCAGTACTTC. Encoded protein: CASSGIGTALYEQYF.

V and J are TRBV5-6 and TRBJ2-4; D might be TRBD2 (6 bases). In germline, CDR1 is SGHDT, CDR2 YYEEEE. The CDR3 contains 14 residues. V lost 2 bases and J 6 bases, leaving 12 bases between the germline ends. CDR3 residues: CASSFSSEPNIQYF. The CDR3 nucleotides read TGTGCCAGCAGCTTTTCTAGCGAACCAAACATTCAGTACTTC.

This clonotype is labeled as medium-sized. V is TRBV6-5 and J is TRBJ2-7; TRBD1 matches 10 bases. Germline CDR1 is MNHEY and CDR2 is SVGAGI. The CDR3 consists of 14 residues. Trimming cost V 6 bases and J 0 bases; bases outside gene matches: 2. The CDR3 sequence: CASRRDRGSYEQYF. CDR3 sequence (DNA): TGTGCCAGCAGACGGGACAGGGGCTCCTACGAGCAGTACTTC.

CDR3 sequence (DNA): TGTGCCAGCAGTCCCGGCGATAGCGTCACCTACAATGAGCAGTTCTTC. Protein product: CASSPGDSVTYNEQFF. The chain carries TRBV6-1 and TRBJ2-1; D might be TRBD2 (5 bases). Trimming stripped 5 bases from V and 2 bases from J, with 16 bases between. CDR1 is MNHNS and CDR2 is SASEGT in the germline V gene. CDR3 length: 16 residues.

This clonotype was seen at least ten times. The genes are TRBV4-1 and TRBJ2-1; the D gene is possibly TRBD1 (6 bases). CDR3 size: 16 residues. V was shortened by 0 bases and J by 4 bases, with 13 bases between the two germline ends. Germline V gene sequence: CDR1 MGHRA, CDR2 YSYEKL. CDR3 region: CASSQEGAGNYNEQFF. CDR3 bases: TGCGCCAGCAGCCAAGAGGGGGCAGGGAATTACAATGAGCAGTTCTTC.

In the case of this clonotype: Sequence at one end of the junction differs from germline and may be a read error. The chain couples TRBV6-1 to TRBJ2-4; 7 nucleotides agree with TRBD1. The germline V gene has CDR1 MNHNS and CDR2 SASEGT. The CDR3 contains 14 residues. Here the CDR3 DNA reads TGTGCCAGCACGGGACAGCGAGGCAAAAACACGCAGTATTTC. It encodes CASTGQRGKNTQYF.

This clonotype was counted between two and nine times. This chain joins TRBV4-1 and TRBJ2-1, with a tentative D call TRBD2 (5 bases). The V and J ends lost 0 bases and 4 bases respectively, with 13 bases between them. Germline CDR1 and CDR2: MGHRA and YSYEKL. CDR3 size: 16 residues. The CDR3 spells CASSQEVASRYNEQFF. The CDR3 region has the DNA TGCGCCAGCAGCCAAGAGGTAGCTAGCAGGTACAATGAGCAGTTCTTC.

V is TRBV6-1 and J is TRBJ2-3, with D perhaps given as TRBD1 or TRBD2 (6 bases each). The tail of the sequence fits TRBJ2-7 better, so the J call may be wrong. Germline-derived CDR1 and CDR2 are MNHNS and SASEGT. The CDR3 runs to 17 residues. The CDR3 region has the DNA TGTGCCAGCAGTGGGGGGACTGGGGCCGGGGACACAGATACGCAGTACTTC. Protein: CASSGGTGAGDTDTQYF.

By sample fraction, this clonotype is medium-sized. Here the CDR3 DNA reads TGTGCCAGCAGTTCCCTAGCCGCGGCAGGGGGCTTTTCACCCCTCCACTTT. It encodes CASSSLAAAGGFSPLHF. V and J are TRBV6-5 and TRBJ1-6; 8 nucleotides line up with TRBD1. There are 17 residues in the CDR3. Germline lookup yields CDR1 MNHEY and CDR2 SVGAGI. The V segment lost 4 bases and the J segment 9 bases; nucleotides outside the gene matches: 14.